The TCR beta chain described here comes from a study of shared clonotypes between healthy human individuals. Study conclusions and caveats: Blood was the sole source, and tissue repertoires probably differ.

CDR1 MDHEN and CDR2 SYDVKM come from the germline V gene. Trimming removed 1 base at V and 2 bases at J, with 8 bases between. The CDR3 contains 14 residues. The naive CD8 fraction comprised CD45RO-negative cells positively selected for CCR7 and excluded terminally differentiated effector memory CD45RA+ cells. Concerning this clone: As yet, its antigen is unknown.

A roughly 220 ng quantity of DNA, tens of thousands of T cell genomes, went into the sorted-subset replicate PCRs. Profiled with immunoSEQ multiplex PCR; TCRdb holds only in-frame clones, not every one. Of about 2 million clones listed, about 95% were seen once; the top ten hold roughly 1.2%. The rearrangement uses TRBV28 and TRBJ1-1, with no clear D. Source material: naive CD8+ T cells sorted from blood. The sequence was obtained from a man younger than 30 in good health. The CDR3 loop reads CASSLFVGNTEAFF. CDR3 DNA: TGTGCCAGCAGTTTATTTGTCGGTAACACTGAAGCTTTCTTT. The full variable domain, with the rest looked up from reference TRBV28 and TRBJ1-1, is DVKVTQSSRYLVKRTGEKVFLECVQDMDHENMFWYRQDPGLGLRLIYFSYDVKMKEKGDIPEGYSVSREKKERFSLILESASTNQTSMYLCASSLFVGNTEAFFGQGTRLTVV.